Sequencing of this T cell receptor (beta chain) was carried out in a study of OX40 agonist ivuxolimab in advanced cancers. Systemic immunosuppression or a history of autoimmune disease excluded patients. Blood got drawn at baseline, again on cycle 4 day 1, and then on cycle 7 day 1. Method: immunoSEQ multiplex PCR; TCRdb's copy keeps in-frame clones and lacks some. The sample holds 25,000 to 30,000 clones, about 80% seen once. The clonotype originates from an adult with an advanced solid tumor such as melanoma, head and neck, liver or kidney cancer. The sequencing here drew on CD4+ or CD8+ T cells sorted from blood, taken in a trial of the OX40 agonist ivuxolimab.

CDR3 DNA sequence: TGTGCCAGCAGCTTCCCCTTACAGGGGGCGGGGGAGACCCAGTACTTC. This sequence encodes CASSFPLQGAGETQYF. V gene TRBV7-6 combines with J gene TRBJ2-5, with 9 nucleotides matching TRBD1. The CDR3 length is 16 residues. Looked up from germline, CDR1 is SGHVS and CDR2 is FNYEAQ. The V gene end was trimmed by 3 bases and the J gene end by 5 bases; junction bases not matched to a gene: 10. Together with reference TRBV7-6 and TRBJ2-5, the CDR3 gives the full variable domain: GAGVSQSPRYKVTKRGQDVALRCDPISGHVSLYWYRQALGQGPEFLTYFNYEAQQDKSGLPNDRFSAERPEGSISTLTIQRTEQRDSAMYRCASSFPLQGAGETQYFGPGTRLLVL.